The present T cell receptor (beta chain) was sequenced within a study of glioma-infiltrating T cells. Germline V gives CDR1 LNHNV, CDR2 YYDKDF (reference sequence). V trimming: 4 bases; J trimming: 4 bases; junction bases outside the gene matches: 4. The CDR3 runs to 15 residues. Turning to this clonotype: Its antigen is not identified.

Broader study findings: Tissue and blood shared very few CDR3 sequences.

Using RNA template, CDR3s of TCR alpha and beta were amplified with iRepertoire arm-PCR. TCRdb re-called the multiplex PCR reads with MiXCR, one entry per CDR3 protein. The sample shows tens of thousands of distinct CDR3 sequences, approximately 40% of them seen only once. The TCR sequence derives from a human donor with low-grade glioma or glioblastoma, undergoing nonglioma brain surgery, or in good health (not recorded which). Sequencing used glioma tissue, nonneoplastic brain tissue, or PBMCs (not recorded which). The rearrangement links TRBV15 to TRBJ2-2; 9 nucleotides agree with TRBD1. CDR3 nucleotide sequence: TGTGCCACCAGCACCCTGACAGGGGGCACCGGGGAGCTGTTTTTT. It is translated as CATSTLTGGTGELFF.